One sample yielded the 5 T cell receptor beta chains listed below, sequenced in a study of shared clonotypes between healthy human individuals (dated by TCRdb to about 2020). Libraries were prepared through the immunoSEQ multiplex PCR assay. In TCRdb, the immuneACCESS table is reduced to in-frame sequences with V and J assigned. These tables do not hold every clone; where another copy was compared, an unresolved V gene accounts for under half, and the others remain unexplained. Across this sample there are around 1.6 million clones, with around 98% seen only once. The biggest ten clones account for around 0.47% of the sample. Source material: naive CD4+ T cells sorted from blood. The label giving this sample's cell subset or site can be read as: CD45RA+ positively selected. Source of these receptors: a man aged 25-40 years in good health.

This clone was seen just once. The chain carries TRBV5-1 and TRBJ2-7; 9 nucleotides match TRBD1. The CDR3 spans 14 residues. The germline gives CDR1 SGHRS, CDR2 YFSETQ. J was trimmed by 0 bases and V by 4 bases; bases with no gene match: 2. The CDR3 here is CASSIQGASYEQYF. The DNA of the CDR3 is TGCGCCAGCAGCATACAGGGGGCCTCCTACGAGCAGTACTTC.

The J gene is TRBJ2-6, the V gene TRBV9, with D uncertain. This CDR3 region has 15 residues. Per germline, CDR1 SGDLS and CDR2 YYNGEE. The V gene lost 0 bases and the J gene lost 0 bases, with 4 bases spanning the gap. CDR3: CASSVAISGANVLTF. CDR3 coding DNA: TGTGCCAGCAGCGTAGCCATCTCTGGGGCCAACGTCCTGACTTTC.

The genes are TRBV6-4 and TRBJ2-3; D gene uncertain. CDR1 is MRHNA and CDR2 is SNTAGT in the germline V gene. V was trimmed by 4 bases and J by 6 bases, leaving 11 bases between them. This CDR3 contains 13 residues. CDR3 sequence (DNA): TGTGCCAGCAGTGCCCTCACATATGATACGCAGTATTTT. Translating it yields CASSALTYDTQYF.

The gene calls are TRBV6-1 and TRBJ2-3; TRBD2 matches 9 bases. CDR3 length: 15 residues. Germline values: CDR1 MNHNS, CDR2 SASEGT. With V trimmed by 6 bases and J by 4 bases, 8 bases remained unmatched. The CDR3 loop is CASRRGGPLSDTQYF. In nucleotides, the CDR3 is TGTGCCAGCAGGCGGGGGGGTCCTCTTTCAGATACGCAGTATTTT.

The rearrangement links TRBV11-2 to TRBJ2-2; no firm D call. Germline V gene sequence: CDR1 SGHAT, CDR2 FQNNGV. Between the trimmed V and J ends, which lost 4 bases and 6 bases, there was a span of 9 bases. This CDR3 is 13 amino acids long. The CDR3 sequence is CASSSGIPGELFF. The CDR3 nucleotides are TGTGCCAGCAGCTCGGGTATTCCCGGGGAGCTGTTTTTT. The whole variable domain, filled in from reference TRBV11-2 and TRBJ2-2, reads EAGVAQSPRYKIIEKRQSVAFWCNPISGHATLYWYQQILGQGPKLLIQFQNNGVVDDSQLPKDRFSAERLKGVDSTLKIQPAKLEDSAVYLCASSSGIPGELFFGEGSRLTVL.